The source of this TCR beta chain is a study of tumor-infiltrating lymphocytes in primary liver carcinoma. Study context: Patients comprised men and women whose ages fell between 30 and 69 years. Whole-study findings and limits: Tumors carried a top-250-clone fraction significantly exceeding that of blood (p = 0.039).

V lost 7 bases and J lost 3, with 13 bases in between. CDR3 size: 14 residues. From 500 ng of total RNA, TCR beta-specific cDNA was reverse-transcribed using a constant-region primer. Libraries for TCR beta were built through three nested multiplex PCR rounds, which together made up a slightly modified ARM-PCR procedure. Both of the initial two PCR rounds ran for approximately 11 cycles and employed TRBV1-TRBV30 forward primers alongside a C-beta reverse primer. TCRdb processed the multiplex PCR reads anew with MiXCR; each CDR3 protein has one entry. Of about 320,000 distinct CDR3 sequences listed, more than 55% are singletons. In its sample, this clonotype was seen many times. Its specificity is unknown. Germline DNA was extracted too, while blood RNA derived from unsorted whole blood.

The clonotype was recovered from a man between 40 and 49 years old with primary liver carcinoma and hepatitis B virus infection. The sequenced sample consisted of peripheral blood. This rearrangement joins TRBV12-3 or TRBV12-4 to TRBJ2-4; no firm D call. Here the CDR3 DNA reads TGTGCCAGCACCTTGATACCTAGCAAAAACATTCAGTACTTC. Translated: CASTLIPSKNIQYF.